The 4 T cell receptor beta chains below all came from one sample that was sequenced in a study of blood T cell repertoires in COVID-19. TCRdb's table, derived via immunoSEQ multiplex PCR, lists solely in-frame clones and lacks some. The sample has about 190,000 clones, approximately 79% seen once. The specimen sequenced was peripheral blood. These receptors all stem from a man aged 55 to 70 with active or convalescent COVID-19.

The chain joins TRBV5-4 to TRBJ2-7, with 10 nucleotides matching TRBD1. The germline V gene encodes CDR1 SGHNT and CDR2 YYREEE (reference sequence). This CDR3 contains 16 residues. The J segment lost 4 bases and the V segment lost 3 bases, leaving 10 bases of the junction unmatched. The CDR3 sequence: CASSYNLDRGLYEQYF. CDR3 DNA: TGTGCCAGCAGCTACAACCTCGACAGGGGGCTGTACGAGCAGTACTTC.

This clone has just one count. J is TRBJ2-1 and V is TRBV27, with 14 bases identical to TRBD2. The CDR3 sequence is 17 residues long. The trim removed 3 bases at V and 6 bases at J, leaving 7 bases unmatched. The germline V gene has CDR1 MNHEY and CDR2 SMNVEV (reference sequence). CDR3 residues: CASSFNSGTSGSNEQFF. CDR3 bases: TGTGCCAGCAGTTTTAACTCCGGGACTAGCGGGAGCAATGAGCAGTTCTTC.

The chain employs TRBV5-1 and TRBJ2-7; TRBD2 matches at 10 bases. The CDR3 runs 17 residues. V shed 3 bases, J shed 4 bases, and the junction held 13 bases outside the gene matches. Germline CDR1 SGHRS, CDR2 YFSETQ. CDR3: CASSSGSGRLGVYEQYF. The CDR3 DNA sequence: TGCGCCAGCAGCTCAGGTAGCGGGAGGTTGGGGGTGTACGAGCAGTACTTC.

The chain links TRBV4-3 to TRBJ2-2; 9 nucleotides line up with TRBD1. Germline V CDR1 and CDR2: LGHNA, YSLEER. J lost 7 bases, V lost 4 bases, and 4 bases had no gene match. The CDR3 runs to 14 residues. The CDR3 DNA sequence: TGCGCCAGCAGCCGGGGACAGGGACGCGGGGAGCTGTTTTTT. Translated: CASSRGQGRGELFF.